This T cell receptor beta chain was obtained from a study of blood T cell repertoires in COVID-19. Germline V gene lookup returns CDR1 SQVTM and CDR2 ANQGSEA. The CDR3 is made up of 12 amino acids. V lost 4 bases, J lost 2 bases, and 8 bases lay in between. This table comes from immunoSEQ multiplex PCR, and its TCRdb copy is limited to in-frame clones, with some not included. The sample includes around 65,000 clones, 79% of them seen just once. The clonotype originates from a man aged 55 to 69 with acute or convalescent COVID-19. Sequenced input: peripheral blood. The chain uses TRBV29-1 and TRBJ1-2; D gene ambiguous. CDR3 region: CSVVEQNYGYTF. The CDR3 bases are TGCAGCGTTGTTGAACAGAACTATGGCTACACCTTC. Full variable domain (missing parts from reference TRBV29-1 and TRBJ1-2): SAVISQKPSRDICQRGTSLTIQCQVDSQVTMMFWYRQQPGQSLTLIATANQGSEATYESGFVIDKFPISRPNLTFSTLTVSNMSPEDSSIYLCSVVEQNYGYTFGSGTRLTVV.